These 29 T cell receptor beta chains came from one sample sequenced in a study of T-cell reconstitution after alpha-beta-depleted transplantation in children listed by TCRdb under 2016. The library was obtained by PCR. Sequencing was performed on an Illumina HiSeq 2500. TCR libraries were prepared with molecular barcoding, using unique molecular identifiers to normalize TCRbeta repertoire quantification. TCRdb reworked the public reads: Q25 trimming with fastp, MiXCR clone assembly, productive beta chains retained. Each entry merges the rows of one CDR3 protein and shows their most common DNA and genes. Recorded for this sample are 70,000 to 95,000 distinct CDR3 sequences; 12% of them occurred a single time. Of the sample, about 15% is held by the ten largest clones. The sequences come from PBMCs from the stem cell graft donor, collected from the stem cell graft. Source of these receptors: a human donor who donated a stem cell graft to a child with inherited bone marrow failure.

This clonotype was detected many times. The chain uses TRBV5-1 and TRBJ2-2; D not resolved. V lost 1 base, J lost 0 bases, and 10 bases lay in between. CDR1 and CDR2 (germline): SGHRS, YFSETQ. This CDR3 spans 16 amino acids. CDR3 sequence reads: CASSLSPGANTGELFF. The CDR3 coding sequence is TGCGCCAGCAGCTTGTCCCCAGGCGCGAACACCGGGGAGCTGTTTTTT.

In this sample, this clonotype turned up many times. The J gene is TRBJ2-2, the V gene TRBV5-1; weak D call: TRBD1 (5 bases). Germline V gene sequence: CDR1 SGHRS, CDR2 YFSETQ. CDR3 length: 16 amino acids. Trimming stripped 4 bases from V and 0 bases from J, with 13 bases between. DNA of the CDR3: TGCGCCAGCAGCCGGTGGGGCGCCTCGAACACCGGGGAGCTGTTTTTT. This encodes CASSRWGASNTGELFF.

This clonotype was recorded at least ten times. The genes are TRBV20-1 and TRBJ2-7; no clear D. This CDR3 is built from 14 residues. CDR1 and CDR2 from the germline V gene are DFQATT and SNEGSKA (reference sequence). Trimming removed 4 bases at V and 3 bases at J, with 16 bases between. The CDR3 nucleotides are TGCAGTGCTATTAGGCCCTTCGGAAACTACGAGCAGTACTTC. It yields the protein CSAIRPFGNYEQYF.

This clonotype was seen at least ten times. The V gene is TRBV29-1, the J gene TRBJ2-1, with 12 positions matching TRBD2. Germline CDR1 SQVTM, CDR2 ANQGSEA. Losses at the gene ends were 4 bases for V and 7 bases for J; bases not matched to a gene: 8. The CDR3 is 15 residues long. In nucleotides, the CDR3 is TGCAGCGTTGGGAGACTAGCGGGAGAGGGGAATGAGCAGTTCTTC. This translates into CSVGRLAGEGNEQFF.

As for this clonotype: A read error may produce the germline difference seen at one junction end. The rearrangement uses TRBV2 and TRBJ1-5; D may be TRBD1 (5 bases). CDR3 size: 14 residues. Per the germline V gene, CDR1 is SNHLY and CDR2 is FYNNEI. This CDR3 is CASSTGTMNQLQHF. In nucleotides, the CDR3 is TGTGCCAGCAGTACCGGGACTATGAATCAGCTCCAGCATTTT.

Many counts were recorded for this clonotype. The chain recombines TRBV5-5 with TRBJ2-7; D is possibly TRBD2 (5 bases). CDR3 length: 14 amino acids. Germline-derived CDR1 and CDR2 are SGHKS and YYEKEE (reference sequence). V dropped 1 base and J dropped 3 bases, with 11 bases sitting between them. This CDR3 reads CASSLIGGDYEQYF. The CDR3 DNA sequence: TGTGCCAGCAGCTTGATTGGAGGAGACTACGAGCAGTACTTC.

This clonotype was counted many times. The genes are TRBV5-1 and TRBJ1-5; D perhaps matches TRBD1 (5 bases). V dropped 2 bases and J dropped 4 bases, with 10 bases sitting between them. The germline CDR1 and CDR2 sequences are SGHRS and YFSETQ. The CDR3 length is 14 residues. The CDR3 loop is CASSFTGVNQPQHF. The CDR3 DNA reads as TGCGCCAGCAGCTTCACGGGGGTTAATCAGCCCCAGCATTTT.

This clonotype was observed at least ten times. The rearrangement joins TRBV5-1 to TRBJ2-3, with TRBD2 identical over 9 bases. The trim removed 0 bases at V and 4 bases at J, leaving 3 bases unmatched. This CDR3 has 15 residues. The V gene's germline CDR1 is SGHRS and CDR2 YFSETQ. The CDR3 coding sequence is TGCGCCAGCAGCTTGGATACTAGCGGGCCAGATACGCAGTATTTT. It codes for CASSLDTSGPDTQYF.

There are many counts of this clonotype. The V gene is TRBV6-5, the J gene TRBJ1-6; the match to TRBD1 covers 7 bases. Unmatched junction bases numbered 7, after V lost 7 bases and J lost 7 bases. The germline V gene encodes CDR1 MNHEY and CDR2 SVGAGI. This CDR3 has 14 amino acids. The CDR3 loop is CASNPTGHNSPLHF. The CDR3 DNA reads TGTGCCAGCAACCCGACAGGGCACAATTCACCCCTCCACTTT.

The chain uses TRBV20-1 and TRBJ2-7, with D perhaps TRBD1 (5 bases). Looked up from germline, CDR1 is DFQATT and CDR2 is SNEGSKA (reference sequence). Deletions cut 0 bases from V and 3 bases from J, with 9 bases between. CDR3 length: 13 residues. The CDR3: CSARDKTVYEQYF. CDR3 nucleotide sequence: TGCAGTGCTAGAGACAAGACAGTCTACGAGCAGTACTTC.

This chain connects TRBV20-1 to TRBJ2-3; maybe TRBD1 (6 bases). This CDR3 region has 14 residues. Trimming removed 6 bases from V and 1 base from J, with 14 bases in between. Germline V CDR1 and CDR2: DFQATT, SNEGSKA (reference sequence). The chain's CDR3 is CSAKDRSGTDTQYF. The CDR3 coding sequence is TGCAGTGCAAAAGACAGGAGTGGCACAGATACGCAGTATTTT.

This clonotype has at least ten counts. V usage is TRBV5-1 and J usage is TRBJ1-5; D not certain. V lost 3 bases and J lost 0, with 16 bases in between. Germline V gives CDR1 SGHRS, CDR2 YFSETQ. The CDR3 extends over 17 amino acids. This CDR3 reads CASSCADSGDSNQPQHF. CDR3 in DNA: TGCGCCAGCAGCTGCGCGGACTCTGGGGATAGCAATCAGCCCCAGCATTTT.

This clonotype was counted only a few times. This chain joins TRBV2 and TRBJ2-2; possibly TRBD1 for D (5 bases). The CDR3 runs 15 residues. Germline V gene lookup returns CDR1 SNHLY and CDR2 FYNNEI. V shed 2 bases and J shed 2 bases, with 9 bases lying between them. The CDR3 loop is CASSEQTDNTGELFF. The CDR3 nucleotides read TGTGCCAGCAGTGAACAGACAGATAACACCGGGGAGCTGTTTTTT.

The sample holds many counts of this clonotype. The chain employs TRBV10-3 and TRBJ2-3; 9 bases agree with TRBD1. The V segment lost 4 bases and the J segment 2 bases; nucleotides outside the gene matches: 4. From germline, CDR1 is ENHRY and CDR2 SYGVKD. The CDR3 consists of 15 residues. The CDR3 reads CAISATGGATDTQYF. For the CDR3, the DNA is TGTGCCATCAGTGCGACAGGGGGGGCCACAGATACGCAGTATTTT.

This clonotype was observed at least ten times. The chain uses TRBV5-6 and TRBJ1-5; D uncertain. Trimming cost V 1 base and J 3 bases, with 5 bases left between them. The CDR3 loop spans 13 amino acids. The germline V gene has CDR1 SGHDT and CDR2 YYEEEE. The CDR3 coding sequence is TGTGCCAGCAGCTTGAATTACAATCAGCCCCAGCATTTT. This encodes CASSLNYNQPQHF.

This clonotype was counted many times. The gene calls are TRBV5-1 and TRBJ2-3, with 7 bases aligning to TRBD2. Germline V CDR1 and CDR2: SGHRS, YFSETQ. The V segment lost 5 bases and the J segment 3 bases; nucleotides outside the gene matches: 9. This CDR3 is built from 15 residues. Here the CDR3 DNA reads TGCGCCAGCAGGCCCAGCGGGGAACTTACAGATACGCAGTATTTT. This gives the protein CASRPSGELTDTQYF.

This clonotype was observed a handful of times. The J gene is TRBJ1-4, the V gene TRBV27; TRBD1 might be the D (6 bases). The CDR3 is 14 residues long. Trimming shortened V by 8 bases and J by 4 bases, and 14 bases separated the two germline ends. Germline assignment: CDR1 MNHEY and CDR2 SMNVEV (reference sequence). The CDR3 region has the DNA TGTGCCAGCGGGGGGCCGGGCCGTAATGAAAAACTGTTTTTT. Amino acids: CASGGPGRNEKLFF.

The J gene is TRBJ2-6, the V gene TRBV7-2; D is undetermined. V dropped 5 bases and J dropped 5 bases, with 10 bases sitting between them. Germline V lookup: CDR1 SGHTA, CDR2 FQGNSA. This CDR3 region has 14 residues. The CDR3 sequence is CASSKDIRANVLTF. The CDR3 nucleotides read TGTGCCAGCAGCAAAGACATTAGGGCCAACGTCCTGACTTTC.

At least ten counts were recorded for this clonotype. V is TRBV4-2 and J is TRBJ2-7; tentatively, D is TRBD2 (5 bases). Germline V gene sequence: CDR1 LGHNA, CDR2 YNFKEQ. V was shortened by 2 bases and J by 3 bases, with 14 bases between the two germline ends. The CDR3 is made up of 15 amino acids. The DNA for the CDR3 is TGTGCCAGCAGCCAATCCGGTGGGAGTTTCTACGAGCAGTACTTC. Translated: CASSQSGGSFYEQYF.

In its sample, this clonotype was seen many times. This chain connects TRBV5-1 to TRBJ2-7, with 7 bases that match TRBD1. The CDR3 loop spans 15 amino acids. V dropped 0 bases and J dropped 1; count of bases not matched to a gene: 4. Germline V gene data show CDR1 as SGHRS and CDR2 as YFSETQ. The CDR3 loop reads CASSLGQGESYEQYF. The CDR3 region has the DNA TGCGCCAGCAGCTTGGGACAGGGTGAGTCCTACGAGCAGTACTTC.

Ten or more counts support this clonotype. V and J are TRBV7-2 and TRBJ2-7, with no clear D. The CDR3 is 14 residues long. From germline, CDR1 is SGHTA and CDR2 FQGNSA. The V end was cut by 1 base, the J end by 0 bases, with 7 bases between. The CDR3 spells CASSLEAGSYEQYF. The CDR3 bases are TGTGCCAGCAGCTTAGAAGCAGGCTCCTACGAGCAGTACTTC. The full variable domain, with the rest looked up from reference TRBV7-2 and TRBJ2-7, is GAGVSQSPSNKVTEKGKDVELRCDPISGHTALYWYRQSLGQGLEFLIYFQGNSAPDKSGLPSDRFSAERTGGSVSTLTIQRTQQEDSAVYLCASSLEAGSYEQYFGPGTRLTVT.

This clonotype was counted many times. The CDR3 sequence: CATSRDPWRQGVEKLFF. The DNA of the CDR3 is TGTGCCACCAGCAGAGATCCATGGAGGCAGGGGGTTGAAAAACTGTTTTTT. The chain links TRBV15 to TRBJ1-4; TRBD1 matches at 7 bases. The trim removed 0 bases at V and 7 bases at J, leaving 11 bases unmatched. CDR3 length equals 17 residues. CDR1 and CDR2 from the germline V gene are LNHNV and YYDKDF (reference sequence).

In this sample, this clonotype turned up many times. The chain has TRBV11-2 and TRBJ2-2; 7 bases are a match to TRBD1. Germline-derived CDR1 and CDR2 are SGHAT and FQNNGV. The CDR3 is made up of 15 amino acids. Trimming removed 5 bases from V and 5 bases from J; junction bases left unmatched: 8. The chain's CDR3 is CASSPNRGMTGELFF. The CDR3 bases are TGTGCCAGCAGCCCTAACAGGGGTATGACCGGGGAGCTGTTTTTT.

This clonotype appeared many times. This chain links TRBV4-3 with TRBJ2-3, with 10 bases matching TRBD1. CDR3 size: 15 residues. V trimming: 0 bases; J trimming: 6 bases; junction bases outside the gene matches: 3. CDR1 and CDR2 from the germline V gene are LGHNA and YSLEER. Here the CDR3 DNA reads TGCGCCAGCAGCCAAGATCGGGGACAGGGGGATACGCAGTATTTT. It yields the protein CASSQDRGQGDTQYF.

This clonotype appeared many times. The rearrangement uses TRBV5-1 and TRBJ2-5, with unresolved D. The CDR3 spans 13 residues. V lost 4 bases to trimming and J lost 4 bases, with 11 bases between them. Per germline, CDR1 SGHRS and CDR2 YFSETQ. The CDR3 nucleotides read TGCGCCAGCAGCGAGTATAAAGTAGAGACCCAGTACTTC. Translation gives CASSEYKVETQYF.

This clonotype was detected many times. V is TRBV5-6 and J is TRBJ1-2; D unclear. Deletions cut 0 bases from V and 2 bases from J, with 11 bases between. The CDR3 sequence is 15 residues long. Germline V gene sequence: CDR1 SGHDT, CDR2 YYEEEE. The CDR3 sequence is CASSLVARGNYGYTF. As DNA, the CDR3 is TGTGCCAGCAGCTTGGTGGCCAGAGGGAACTATGGCTACACCTTC.

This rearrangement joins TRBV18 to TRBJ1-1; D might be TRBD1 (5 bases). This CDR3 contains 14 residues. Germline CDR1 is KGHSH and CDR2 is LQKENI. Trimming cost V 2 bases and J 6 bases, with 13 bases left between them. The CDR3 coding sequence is TGTGCCAGCTCACCAACGGGGGTAGGGGCTGAAGCTTTCTTT. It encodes CASSPTGVGAEAFF. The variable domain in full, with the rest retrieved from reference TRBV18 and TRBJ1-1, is NAGVMQNPRHLVRRRGQEARLRCSPMKGHSHVYWYRQLPEEGLKFMVYLQKENIIDESGMPKERFSAEFPKEGPSILRIQQVVRGDSAAYFCASSPTGVGAEAFFGQGTRLTVV.

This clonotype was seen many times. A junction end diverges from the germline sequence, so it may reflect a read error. The CDR3 loop reads CASSLAGNNEQFF. CDR3 in DNA: TGTGCCAGCAGCCTAGCGGGGAACAATGAGCAGTTCTTC. The chain combines TRBV7-2 with TRBJ2-1; TRBD2 agrees at 9 bases. Germline-derived CDR1 and CDR2 are SGHTA and FQGNSA. The CDR3 covers 13 residues. The full variable domain, in which reference TRBV7-2 and TRBJ2-1 provide the parts outside the CDR3, is GAGVSQSPSNKVTEKGKDVELRCDPISGHTALYWYRQSLGQGLEFLIYFQGNSAPDKSGLPSDRFSAERTGGSVSTLTIQRTQQEDSAVYLCASSLAGNNEQFFGPGTRLTVL.

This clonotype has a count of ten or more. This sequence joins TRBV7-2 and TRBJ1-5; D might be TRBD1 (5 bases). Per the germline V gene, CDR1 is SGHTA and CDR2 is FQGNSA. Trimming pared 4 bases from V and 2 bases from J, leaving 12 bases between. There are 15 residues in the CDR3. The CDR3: CASSWRDRGNQPQHF. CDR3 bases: TGTGCCAGCAGCTGGCGGGACCGCGGCAATCAGCCCCAGCATTTT. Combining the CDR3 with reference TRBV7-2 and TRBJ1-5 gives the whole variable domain GAGVSQSPSNKVTEKGKDVELRCDPISGHTALYWYRQSLGQGLEFLIYFQGNSAPDKSGLPSDRFSAERTGGSVSTLTIQRTQQEDSAVYLCASSWRDRGNQPQHFGDGTRLSIL.